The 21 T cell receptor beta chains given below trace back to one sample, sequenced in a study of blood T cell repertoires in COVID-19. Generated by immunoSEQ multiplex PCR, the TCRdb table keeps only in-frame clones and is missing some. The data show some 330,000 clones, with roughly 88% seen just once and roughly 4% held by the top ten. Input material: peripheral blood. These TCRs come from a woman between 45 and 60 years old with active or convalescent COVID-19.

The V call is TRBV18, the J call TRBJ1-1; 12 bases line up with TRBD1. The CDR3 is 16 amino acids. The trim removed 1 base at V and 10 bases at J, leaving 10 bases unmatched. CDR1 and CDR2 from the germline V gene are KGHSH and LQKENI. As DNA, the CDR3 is TGTGCCAGCTCACCACGCGCCGGGACAGGGGGCGGTGGAGCTTTCTTT. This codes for CASSPRAGTGGGGAFF. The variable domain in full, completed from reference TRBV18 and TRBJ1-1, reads NAGVMQNPRHLVRRRGQEARLRCSPMKGHSHVYWYRQLPEEGLKFMVYLQKENIIDESGMPKERFSAEFPKEGPSILRIQQVVRGDSAAYFCASSPRAGTGGGGAFFGQGTRLTVV.

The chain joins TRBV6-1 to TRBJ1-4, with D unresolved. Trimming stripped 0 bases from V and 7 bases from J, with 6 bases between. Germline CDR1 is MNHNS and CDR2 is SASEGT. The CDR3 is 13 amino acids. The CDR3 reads CASSEARGEKLFF. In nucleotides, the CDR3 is TGTGCCAGCAGTGAAGCCCGCGGTGAAAAACTGTTTTTT.

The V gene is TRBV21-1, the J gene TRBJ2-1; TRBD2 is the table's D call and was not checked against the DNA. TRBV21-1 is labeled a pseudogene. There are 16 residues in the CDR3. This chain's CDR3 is CASSKLLASGERGQFF. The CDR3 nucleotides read TGTGCCAGCAGCAAACTACTGGCTAGCGGGGAAAGAGGGCAGTTCTTC.

The CDR3 is CASSTPGPALGYGYTF. DNA of the CDR3: TGTGCCAGCAGTACCCCAGGTCCCGCGCTCGGTTATGGCTACACCTTC. The V call is TRBV28, the J call TRBJ1-2; D is unresolved. Germline CDR1 MDHEN, CDR2 SYDVKM. The CDR3 loop spans 16 amino acids. The V and J ends lost 5 bases and 5 bases respectively, with 21 bases between them.

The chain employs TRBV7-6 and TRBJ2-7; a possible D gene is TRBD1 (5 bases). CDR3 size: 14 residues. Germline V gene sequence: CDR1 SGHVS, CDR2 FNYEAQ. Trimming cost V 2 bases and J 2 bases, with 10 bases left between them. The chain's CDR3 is CASSLSRGTYEQYF. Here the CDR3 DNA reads TGTGCCAGCAGCTTAAGTAGGGGCACCTACGAGCAGTACTTC. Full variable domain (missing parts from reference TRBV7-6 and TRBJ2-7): GAGVSQSPRYKVTKRGQDVALRCDPISGHVSLYWYRQALGQGPEFLTYFNYEAQQDKSGLPNDRFSAERPEGSISTLTIQRTEQRDSAMYRCASSLSRGTYEQYFGPGTRLTVT.

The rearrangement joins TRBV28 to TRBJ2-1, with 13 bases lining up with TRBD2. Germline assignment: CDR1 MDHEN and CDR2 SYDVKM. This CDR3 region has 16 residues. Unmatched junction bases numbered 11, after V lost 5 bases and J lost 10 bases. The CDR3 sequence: CASSHLRTSGRREQFF. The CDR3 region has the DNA TGTGCCAGCAGTCACCTCCGGACTAGCGGGAGACGCGAGCAGTTCTTC.

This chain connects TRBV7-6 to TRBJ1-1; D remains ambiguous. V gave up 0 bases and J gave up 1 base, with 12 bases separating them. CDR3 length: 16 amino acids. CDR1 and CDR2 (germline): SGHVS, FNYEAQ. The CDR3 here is CASSLANAGPNTEAFF. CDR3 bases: TGTGCCAGCAGCTTAGCAAACGCGGGCCCGAACACTGAAGCTTTCTTT.

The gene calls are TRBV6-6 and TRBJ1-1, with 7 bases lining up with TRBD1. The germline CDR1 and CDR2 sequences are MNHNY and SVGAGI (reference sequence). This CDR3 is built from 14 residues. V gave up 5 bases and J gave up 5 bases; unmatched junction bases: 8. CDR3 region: CASSNRGDGTEAFF. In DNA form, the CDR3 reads TGTGCCAGCAGTAACAGGGGAGATGGGACTGAAGCTTTCTTT.

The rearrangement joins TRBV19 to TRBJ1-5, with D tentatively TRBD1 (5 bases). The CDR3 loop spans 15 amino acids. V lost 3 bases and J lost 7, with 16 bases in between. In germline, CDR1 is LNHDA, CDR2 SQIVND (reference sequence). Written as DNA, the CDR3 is TGTGCCAGTAGTATTAGGGACTTGAACGGGCAGCCCCAGCATTTT. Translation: CASSIRDLNGQPQHF.

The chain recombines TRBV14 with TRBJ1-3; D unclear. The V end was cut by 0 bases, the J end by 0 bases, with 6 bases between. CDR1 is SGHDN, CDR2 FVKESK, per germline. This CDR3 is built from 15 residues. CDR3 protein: CASSQDHSSGNTIYF. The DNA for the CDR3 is TGTGCCAGCAGCCAAGATCACAGCTCTGGAAACACCATATATTTT.

CDR3 residues: CASSPTWTRPTDTQYF. CDR3 DNA sequence: TGTGCCAGCAGCCCGACCTGGACTCGACCCACAGATACGCAGTATTTT. The chain is built from TRBV28 and TRBJ2-3; TRBD2 might be the D (5 bases). Germline CDR1 and CDR2: MDHEN and SYDVKM. Trimming took off 6 bases at V and 2 bases at J, with 18 bases between the two ends. CDR3 length: 16 amino acids.

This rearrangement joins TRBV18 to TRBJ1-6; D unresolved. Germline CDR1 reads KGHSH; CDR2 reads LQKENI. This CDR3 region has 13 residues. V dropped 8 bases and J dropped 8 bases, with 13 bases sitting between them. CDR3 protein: CASRPTEDSPLHF. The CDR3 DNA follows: TGTGCCAGCCGTCCAACCGAGGATTCACCCCTCCACTTT. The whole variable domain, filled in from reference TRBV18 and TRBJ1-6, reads NAGVMQNPRHLVRRRGQEARLRCSPMKGHSHVYWYRQLPEEGLKFMVYLQKENIIDESGMPKERFSAEFPKEGPSILRIQQVVRGDSAAYFCASRPTEDSPLHFGNGTRLTVT.

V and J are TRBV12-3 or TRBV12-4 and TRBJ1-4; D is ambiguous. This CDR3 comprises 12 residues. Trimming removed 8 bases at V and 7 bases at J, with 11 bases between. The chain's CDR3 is CASGPFREKLFF. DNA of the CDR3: TGTGCCAGCGGCCCCTTCCGTGAAAAACTGTTTTTT.

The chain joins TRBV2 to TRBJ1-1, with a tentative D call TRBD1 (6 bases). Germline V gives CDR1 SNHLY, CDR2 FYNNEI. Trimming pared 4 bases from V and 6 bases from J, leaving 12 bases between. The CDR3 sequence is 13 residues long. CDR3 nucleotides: TGTGCCAGCAGTGGGGTGAAGGGGGCTGAAGCTTTCTTT. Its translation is CASSGVKGAEAFF.

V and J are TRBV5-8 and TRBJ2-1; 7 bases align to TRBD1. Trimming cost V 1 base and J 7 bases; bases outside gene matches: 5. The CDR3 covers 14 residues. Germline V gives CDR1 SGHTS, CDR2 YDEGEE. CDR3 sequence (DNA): TGTGCCAGCAGCTTGCGCGACAGGGTAAATGAGCAGTTCTTC. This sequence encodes CASSLRDRVNEQFF.

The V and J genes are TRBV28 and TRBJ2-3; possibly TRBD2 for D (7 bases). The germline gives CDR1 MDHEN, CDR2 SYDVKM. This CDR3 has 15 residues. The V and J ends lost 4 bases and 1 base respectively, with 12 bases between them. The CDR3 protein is CASSSGGLRTDTQYF. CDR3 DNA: TGTGCCAGCAGTTCCGGGGGGCTCCGCACAGATACGCAGTATTTT.

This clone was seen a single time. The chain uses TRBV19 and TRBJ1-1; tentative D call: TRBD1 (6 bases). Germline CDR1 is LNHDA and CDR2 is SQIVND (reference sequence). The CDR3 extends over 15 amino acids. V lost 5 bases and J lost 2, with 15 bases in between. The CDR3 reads CASSQYGTLNTEAFF. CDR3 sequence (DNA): TGTGCCAGTAGTCAATACGGGACACTCAACACTGAAGCTTTCTTT.

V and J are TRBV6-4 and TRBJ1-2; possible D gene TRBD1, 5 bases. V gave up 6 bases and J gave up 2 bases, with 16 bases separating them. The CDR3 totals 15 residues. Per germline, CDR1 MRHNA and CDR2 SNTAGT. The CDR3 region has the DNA TGTGCCAGCAGCTCCACCGGGACTTCCAACTATGGCTACACCTTC. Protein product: CASSSTGTSNYGYTF.

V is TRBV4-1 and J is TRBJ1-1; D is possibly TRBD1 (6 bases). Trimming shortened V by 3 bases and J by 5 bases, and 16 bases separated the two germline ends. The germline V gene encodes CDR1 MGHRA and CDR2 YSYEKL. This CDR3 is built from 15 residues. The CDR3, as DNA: TGCGCCAGCAGCCAGGGACAAGCAAAGGGGACTGAAGCTTTCTTT. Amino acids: CASSQGQAKGTEAFF.

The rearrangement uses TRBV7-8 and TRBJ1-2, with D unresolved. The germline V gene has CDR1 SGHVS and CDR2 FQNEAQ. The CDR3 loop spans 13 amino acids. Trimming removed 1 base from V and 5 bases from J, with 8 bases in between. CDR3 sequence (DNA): TGTGCCAGCAGCTTAGAAAACTTTTATGGCTACACCTTC. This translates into CASSLENFYGYTF.

CDR3 sequence reads: CASSSPGQPENTEAFF. The CDR3 DNA sequence: TGTGCCAGCAGCTCCCCTGGACAGCCCGAGAACACTGAAGCTTTCTTT. V is TRBV7-9 and J is TRBJ1-1; D is perhaps TRBD1 (6 bases). This CDR3 has 16 residues. Germline V gene data show CDR1 as SEHNR and CDR2 as FQNEAQ (reference sequence). Trimming pared 4 bases from V and 1 base from J, leaving 16 bases between.